Listed here are 32 T cell receptor beta chains from one sample, sequenced in a study of identical twins. TCRdb re-called the 5' RACE reads with MiXCR, one entry per CDR3 protein. The repertoire consists of around 650,000 distinct CDR3 sequences, with 7% to 7.5% occurring once and the leading ten covering approximately 1.5%. This same sample was also part of a study on yellow fever vaccine responses in identical twins.

Material: PBMCs. The receptor source for this set is a young woman in good health.

In this sample, this clonotype turned up many times. V is TRBV25-1 and J is TRBJ2-2; the D call may be TRBD1 or TRBD2 (5 bases each). Germline loops: CDR1 MGHDK, CDR2 SYGVNS. The CDR3 length is 17 residues. Trimming shortened V by 6 bases and J by 1 base, and 18 bases separated the two germline ends. As DNA, the CDR3 is TGTGCCAGCAGCGAAAAGTGGGGGAAAGAGAACACCGGGGAGCTGTTTTTT. It translates to CASSEKWGKENTGELFF.

V gene TRBV12-3 or TRBV12-4 combines with J gene TRBJ1-4; D is possibly TRBD1 (6 bases). Trimming took off 1 base at V and 7 bases at J, with 13 bases between the two ends. The CDR3 totals 15 residues. The CDR3 loop is CASSLGGGRGEKLFF. The DNA for the CDR3 is TGTGCCAGCAGTTTAGGAGGGGGGCGGGGTGAAAAACTGTTTTTT.

A single count supports this clonotype. The chain is built from TRBV6-5 and TRBJ2-1; the D is unclear. Trimming removed 6 bases from V and 8 bases from J, with 8 bases in between. Germline lookup yields CDR1 MNHEY and CDR2 SVGAGI. The CDR3 sequence is 11 residues long. CDR3 nucleotides: TGTGCCAGCAGGACGTACGATGAGCAGTTCTTC. Translated: CASRTYDEQFF.

This clonotype came up many times. This chain joins TRBV10-3 and TRBJ1-2; 12 bases align to TRBD1. The trim removed 0 bases at V and 7 bases at J, leaving 6 bases unmatched. There are 16 residues in the CDR3. The germline CDR1 and CDR2 sequences are ENHRY and SYGVKD. The CDR3 DNA reads TGTGCCATCAGTGAGTCGATTGGGACAGGGGGCTCTGGCTACACCTTC. This gives the protein CAISESIGTGGSGYTF.

This clonotype was counted between two and nine times. This chain joins TRBV5-5 and TRBJ2-1; 11 bases agree with TRBD2. J lost 5 bases, V lost 1 base, and 8 bases had no gene match. Germline assignment: CDR1 SGHKS and CDR2 YYEKEE (reference sequence). CDR3 length: 17 residues. The CDR3 nucleotides read TGTGCCAGCAGCTTGTTCCTCACTAGCGGGGGAGACAATGAGCAGTTCTTC. Translating gives CASSLFLTSGGDNEQFF.

This clonotype was observed many times. The chain recombines TRBV5-1 with TRBJ2-5; 8 bases match TRBD1. V shed 4 bases and J 5 bases; nucleotides not matched to a gene: 10. The germline V gene has CDR1 SGHRS and CDR2 YFSETQ. This CDR3 contains 15 residues. The CDR3 bases are TGCGCCAGCAGCCCCGGACAGGGATTTATGGAGACCCAGTACTTC. Protein product: CASSPGQGFMETQYF.

This clonotype was observed at least ten times. The rearrangement uses TRBV12-3 or TRBV12-4 and TRBJ2-2; 9 bases are shared with TRBD1. The CDR3 contains 16 residues. V trimming: 6 bases; J trimming: 3 bases; junction bases outside the gene matches: 8. CDR3 loop: CASSRGTGRDTGELFF. The DNA for the CDR3 is TGTGCCAGCAGCCGGGGGACAGGGCGGGACACCGGGGAGCTGTTTTTT.

This clonotype was detected only a few times. The chain couples TRBV7-9 to TRBJ1-5; D ambiguous. The CDR3 extends over 14 amino acids. V lost 4 bases and J 4 bases, leaving 11 bases between the germline ends. Germline V gene data show CDR1 as SEHNR and CDR2 as FQNEAQ (reference sequence). DNA for the CDR3: TGTGCCAGCAGCTCCATAGACGGGAATCAGCCCCAGCATTTT. It translates to CASSSIDGNQPQHF.

In this sample, this clonotype turned up many times. The rearrangement joins TRBV4-1 to TRBJ2-1; D is uncertain. The CDR3 runs 17 residues. Germline lookup yields CDR1 MGHRA and CDR2 YSYEKL. The ends were cut back, 1 base at V and 0 bases at J, with 13 bases in the middle. For the CDR3, the DNA is TGCGCCAGCAGCCAAGTGCGGCTGGCTAGCTCCTACAATGAGCAGTTCTTC. It is translated as CASSQVRLASSYNEQFF.

This clonotype was seen at least ten times. V gene TRBV10-3 combines with J gene TRBJ2-7; D is possibly TRBD1 or TRBD2 (5 bases each). This CDR3 contains 13 residues. Germline V lookup: CDR1 ENHRY, CDR2 SYGVKD. Between the trimmed V and J ends, which lost 4 bases and 4 bases, there was a span of 11 bases. Here the CDR3 reads CAISGGPEYEQYV. The CDR3 DNA sequence: TGTGCCATCAGTGGGGGACCTGAGTACGAGCAGTACGTC.

V is TRBV6-1 and J is TRBJ1-1; the match to TRBD1 covers 7 bases. Trimming cost V 7 bases and J 0 bases; bases outside gene matches: 5. CDR3 length: 14 amino acids. Germline assignment: CDR1 MNHNS and CDR2 SASEGT. CDR3 in DNA: TGTGCCAGCACTACCGACAGGGTGAACACTGAAGCTTTCTTT. Translated, it gives CASTTDRVNTEAFF.

This sequence joins TRBV11-3 and TRBJ2-3; TRBD2 might be the D (7 bases). The CDR3 length is 18 residues. Trimming removed 8 bases from V and 3 bases from J, with 27 bases in between. CDR1 is SGHNT, CDR2 YENEEA, per germline. Here the CDR3 reads CASGVGGEGRMGTDTQYF. In DNA, the CDR3 is TGTGCCAGCGGCGTAGGGGGGGAGGGCCGTATGGGTACAGATACGCAGTATTTT.

This clonotype showed up just a few times. The J gene is TRBJ1-4, the V gene TRBV7-7; D is ambiguous. This CDR3 is built from 13 residues. The V end was cut by 3 bases, the J end by 5 bases, with 7 bases between. Looked up from germline, CDR1 is SSHAT and CDR2 is FNYEAQ (reference sequence). The CDR3 DNA reads as TGTGCCAGCAGCTTCGGCACAAATGAAAAACTGTTTTTT. Protein sequence: CASSFGTNEKLFF.

This clonotype was detected many times. V is TRBV29-1 and J is TRBJ2-1; 8 nucleotides align to TRBD1. CDR3 length: 15 residues. CDR1 SQVTM and CDR2 ANQGSEA come from the germline V gene. Losses at the gene ends were 4 bases for V and 7 bases for J; bases not matched to a gene: 12. CDR3 protein: CSVGRARGQGNEQFF. In DNA, the CDR3 is TGCAGCGTTGGAAGGGCCAGGGGGCAGGGGAATGAGCAGTTCTTC.

This clonotype showed up just a few times. The chain links TRBV15 to TRBJ1-4; D might be TRBD1 (5 bases). The CDR3 runs 16 residues. Germline CDR1 and CDR2: LNHNV and YYDKDF (reference sequence). V lost 0 bases and J 8 bases, leaving 16 bases between the germline ends. Here the CDR3 reads CATSREYQGGEEKLFF. In DNA, the CDR3 is TGTGCCACCAGCAGAGAGTATCAGGGAGGGGAAGAAAAACTGTTTTTT.

J is TRBJ2-1 and V is TRBV6-5; TRBD1 might be the D (6 bases). The CDR3 loop spans 11 amino acids. Trimming stripped 7 bases from V and 9 bases from J, with 10 bases between. The germline CDR1 and CDR2 sequences are MNHEY and SVGAGI. The CDR3: CASTQGLEQFF. The CDR3 DNA sequence: TGTGCCAGCACGCAGGGGCTTGAGCAGTTCTTC.

This sequence joins TRBV12-3 or TRBV12-4 and TRBJ1-3, with 9 bases that match TRBD1. J lost 3 bases, V lost 5 bases, and 11 bases had no gene match. CDR3 length equals 17 residues. CDR3 bases: TGTGCCAGCAGTACACGGACAGGGGTTGGGTATGGAAACACCATATATTTT. Translated, it gives CASSTRTGVGYGNTIYF.

This clonotype was seen only a few times. The chain recombines TRBV29-1 with TRBJ2-5, with TRBD1 matching over 8 bases. V lost 6 bases, J lost 2 bases, and 5 bases stayed unmatched. The CDR3 sequence is 13 residues long. CDR1 is SQVTM, CDR2 ANQGSEA, per germline. The CDR3 sequence: CSVGTGGQETQYF. The CDR3 DNA follows: TGCAGCGTCGGGACAGGAGGGCAAGAGACCCAGTACTTC.

This clonotype was seen more than once but under ten times. The chain recombines TRBV6-1 with TRBJ1-3; D ambiguous. CDR3 length: 15 residues. The germline CDR1 and CDR2 sequences are MNHNS and SASEGT. Trimming removed 1 base at V and 0 bases at J, with 7 bases between. For the CDR3, the DNA is TGTGCCAGCAGTGAAGGTCAGACCTCTGGAAACACCATATATTTT. It yields the protein CASSEGQTSGNTIYF.

This clonotype came up a few times. The chain has TRBV20-1 and TRBJ1-2; weak D call: TRBD1 (5 bases). V was cut by 6 bases and J by 4 bases, with 9 bases left in between. The germline gives CDR1 DFQATT, CDR2 SNEGSKA (reference sequence). CDR3 length: 11 amino acids. CDR3 nucleotides: TGCAGTGCAGGGGCAGCCTATGGCTACACCTTC. Protein sequence: CSAGAAYGYTF.

The table lists this clonotype with a few counts. Written as DNA, the CDR3 is TGTGCCAGCAGCGGTACAGGTCAAGGGTTCTTC. This codes for CASSGTGQGFF. J is TRBJ2-1 and V is TRBV5-6, with D possibly matching TRBD1 (5 bases). Germline V lookup: CDR1 SGHDT, CDR2 YYEEEE. Trimming shortened V by 4 bases and J by 15 bases, and 14 bases separated the two germline ends. The CDR3 spans 11 residues.

This sequence joins TRBV7-9 and TRBJ2-4; D may correspond to TRBD1 or TRBD2 (5 bases each). CDR1 SEHNR and CDR2 FQNEAQ come from the germline V gene (reference sequence). This CDR3 has 14 amino acids. The V end lost 3 bases, the J end lost 6 bases, and 12 bases lay between the germline ends. For the CDR3, the DNA is TGTGCCAGCAGCTTCTGGGGACCTGGAAACATTCAGTACTTC. This sequence encodes CASSFWGPGNIQYF.

The chain's CDR3 is CAITVTGGADTQYF. The CDR3 nucleotides read TGTGCCATCACTGTGACAGGGGGCGCGGATACGCAGTATTTT. The chain couples TRBV10-3 to TRBJ2-3, with TRBD1 identical over 10 bases. Germline V CDR1 and CDR2: ENHRY, SYGVKD. The CDR3 has 14 residues. Trimming took 7 bases from V and 6 from J; bases not matched to a gene: 7.

The chain recombines TRBV20-1 with TRBJ1-1; no definite D call. The length of the CDR3 is 10 residues. V was cut by 3 bases and J by 10 bases, with 9 bases left in between. The germline gives CDR1 DFQATT, CDR2 SNEGSKA (reference sequence). The CDR3 spells CSASEGIAFF. The CDR3 DNA is TGCAGTGCTAGCGAAGGGATAGCTTTCTTT.

This rearrangement joins TRBV20-1 to TRBJ2-3; 8 bases line up with TRBD1. Germline lookup yields CDR1 DFQATT and CDR2 SNEGSKA (reference sequence). Trimming at V came to 0 bases and at J to 2 bases, leaving 4 bases not matched to a gene. The CDR3 has 15 amino acids. The DNA of the CDR3 is TGCAGTGCTAGAGAGGACAGGGAATTCACAGATACGCAGTATTTT. Its protein product is CSAREDREFTDTQYF.

This clonotype was recorded many times. The CDR3 bases are TGTGCCAGCACCTGGGACGGGCACTCTGGGGCCAACGTCCTGACTTTC. Encoded protein: CASTWDGHSGANVLTF. This chain connects TRBV2 to TRBJ2-6, with D perhaps assigned TRBD1 or TRBD2 (5 bases each). Germline V gives CDR1 SNHLY, CDR2 FYNNEI. This CDR3 region has 16 residues. The ends were cut back, 7 bases at V and 0 bases at J, with 13 bases in the middle. Using reference TRBV2 and TRBJ2-6 for the parts outside the CDR3, the full variable domain is EPEVTQTPSHQVTQMGQEVILRCVPISNHLYFYWYRQILGQKVEFLVSFYNNEISEKSEIFDDQFSVERPDGSNFTLKIRSTKLEDSAMYFCASTWDGHSGANVLTFGAGSRLTVL.

For this clonotype: One end of the junction fails to match germline, which may point to a read error. This chain links TRBV6-1 with TRBJ2-4; 8 nucleotides line up with TRBD1. The CDR3 is 15 residues long. Germline V gives CDR1 MNHNS, CDR2 SASEGT. CDR3: CASREGQGGKNIQYF. CDR3 DNA sequence: TGTGCCAGCAGGGAAGGACAGGGCGGCAAAAACATTCAGTACTTC.

This clonotype has at least ten counts. The chain links TRBV7-2 to TRBJ1-1; no reliable D call. V dropped 3 bases and J dropped 1 base, with 6 bases sitting between them. Germline V gives CDR1 SGHTA, CDR2 FQGNSA. The CDR3 consists of 13 residues. CDR3 sequence: CASSFAGNTEAFF. CDR3 coding DNA: TGTGCCAGCAGCTTTGCAGGGAACACTGAAGCTTTCTTT.

The chain links TRBV28 to TRBJ2-5; D gene uncertain. This CDR3 spans 15 amino acids. Looked up from germline, CDR1 is MDHEN and CDR2 is SYDVKM. Trimming cost V 3 bases and J 0 bases, with 11 bases left between them. This chain's CDR3 is CASSLSTTYQETQYF. CDR3 nucleotide sequence: TGTGCCAGCAGTTTGTCGACAACGTACCAAGAGACCCAGTACTTC.

This clonotype was counted a few times. This CDR3 is CASSYHRGAATEAFF. CDR3 nucleotides: TGTGCCAGCAGTTACCACAGGGGAGCGGCCACTGAAGCTTTCTTT. This chain joins TRBV28 and TRBJ1-1; 7 bases align to TRBD1. Germline V gives CDR1 MDHEN, CDR2 SYDVKM. The J segment lost 4 bases and the V segment lost 4 bases, leaving 9 bases of the junction unmatched. The CDR3 spans 15 residues.

This chain joins TRBV29-1 and TRBJ2-5; either TRBD1 or TRBD2 may supply D (5 bases each). CDR1 is SQVTM and CDR2 is ANQGSEA in the germline V gene. V shed 5 bases and J shed 1 base, with 20 bases lying between them. This CDR3 has 16 amino acids. The CDR3 reads CSVTSVGELSQETQYF. For the CDR3, the DNA is TGCAGCGTTACCTCAGTAGGGGAGCTTAGCCAAGAGACCCAGTACTTC.

This clonotype was seen many times. This CDR3 is CASSQDDVIQGASWANEKLFF. CDR3 coding DNA: TGCGCCAGCAGCCAAGATGACGTCATTCAGGGGGCCAGTTGGGCTAATGAAAAACTGTTTTTT. The V and J genes are TRBV4-1 and TRBJ1-4, with 8 bases aligning to TRBD1. CDR1 is MGHRA, CDR2 YSYEKL, per germline. The J segment lost 3 bases and the V segment lost 0 bases, leaving 18 bases of the junction unmatched. The CDR3 has 21 residues.